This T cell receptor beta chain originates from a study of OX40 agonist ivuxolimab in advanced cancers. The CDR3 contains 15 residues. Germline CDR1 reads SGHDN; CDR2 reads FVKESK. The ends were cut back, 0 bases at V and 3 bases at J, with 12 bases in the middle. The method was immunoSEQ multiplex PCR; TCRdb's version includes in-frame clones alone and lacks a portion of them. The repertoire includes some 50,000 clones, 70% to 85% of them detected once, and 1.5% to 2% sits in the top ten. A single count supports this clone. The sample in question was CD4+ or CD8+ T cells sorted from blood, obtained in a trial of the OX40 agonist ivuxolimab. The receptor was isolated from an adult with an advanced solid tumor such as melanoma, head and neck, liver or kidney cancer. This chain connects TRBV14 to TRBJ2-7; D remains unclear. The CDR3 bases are TGTGCCAGCAGCCAAGACTCCGGTGGCGGCTACGAGCAGTACTTC. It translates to CASSQDSGGGYEQYF.